Below are 12 T cell receptor beta chains sequenced from a single sample in a study of Graves' ophthalmopathy and Graves' hyperthyroidism. TCR beta CDR3 regions were amplified from RNA transcripts. RT-PCR in the first round used HTBI primers; a second-round multiplex PCR followed. TCRdb re-analysed the multiplex PCR reads in MiXCR, keeping a single row per CDR3 protein. The table lists fewer than 650,000 distinct CDR3 sequences, over 20% of them singletons, with around 7% in the top ten. The sequencing input was peripheral blood. The receptors derive from a young woman with stable Graves' hyperthyroidism. Some clones in this sample may be carry-over from other donors' samples.

This clonotype turned up a few times. This chain links TRBV12-3 or TRBV12-4 with TRBJ1-3, with 8 bases aligning to TRBD1. The ends lost 6 bases at V and 8 bases at J; junction bases unmatched: 9. This CDR3 spans 14 amino acids. The CDR3 here is CASRGTGLGDTIYF. CDR3 sequence (DNA): TGTGCCAGCAGGGGGACAGGCCTTGGGGACACCATATATTTT.

The chain is built from TRBV20-1 and TRBJ2-7; TRBD2 is a possible D gene (6 bases). Trimming took 2 bases from V and 3 from J, leaving 32 bases between them. The germline V gene has CDR1 DFQATT and CDR2 SNEGSKA (reference sequence). The CDR3 runs to 20 residues. The CDR3 sequence: CSARPGWGVWCQVGVYEQYF. Written as DNA, the CDR3 is TGCAGTGCTAGACCAGGTTGGGGGGTCTGGTGTCAGGTTGGTGTCTACGAGCAGTACTTC.

The sample holds many counts of this clonotype. This chain uses TRBV12-5 with TRBJ1-1, with D perhaps matching TRBD1 (6 bases). Trimming pared 4 bases from V and 5 bases from J, leaving 20 bases between. Germline V gene lookup returns CDR1 LGHNT and CDR2 FRNRAP. The CDR3 runs 16 residues. For the CDR3, the DNA is TGTGCTAGTGGTTCCTCCGGGGGCGGGGTAGGGACTGAAGCTTTCTTT. This gives the protein CASGSSGGGVGTEAFF.

The sample holds a few counts of this clonotype. The V gene is TRBV30, the J gene TRBJ1-1; 10 nucleotides line up with TRBD1. This CDR3 has 13 residues. From germline, CDR1 is GTSNPN and CDR2 SVGIG (reference sequence). The V segment lost 7 bases and the J segment 8 bases; nucleotides outside the gene matches: 10. Here the CDR3 reads CAYTTGGSEEAFF. The CDR3 DNA follows: TGTGCCTATACGACAGGGGGCTCGGAGGAAGCTTTCTTT.

In this sample, this clonotype turned up many times. The chain recombines TRBV30 with TRBJ1-3; the D is unclear. The germline V and J ends were trimmed by 6 bases and 0 bases, with 9 bases remaining between them. Per the germline V gene, CDR1 is GTSNPN and CDR2 is SVGIG (reference sequence). This CDR3 has 13 residues. The CDR3 DNA sequence: TGTGCCTGTGTCGGGCTCTCTGGAAACACCATATATTTT. Residues: CACVGLSGNTIYF.

The table lists this clonotype with a few counts. The rearrangement links TRBV5-1 to TRBJ2-5, with 7 positions matching TRBD1. J was trimmed by 3 bases and V by 0 bases; bases with no gene match: 17. CDR3 length: 19 residues. Germline values: CDR1 SGHRS, CDR2 YFSETQ. The CDR3 spells CASSLDHRLPTGKEETQYF. CDR3 nucleotides: TGCGCCAGCAGCTTGGACCACAGGTTACCGACAGGGAAGGAAGAGACCCAGTACTTC.

Many counts were recorded for this clonotype. The chain has TRBV27 and TRBJ2-7, with D possibly called TRBD1 or TRBD2 (6 bases each). The germline gives CDR1 MNHEY, CDR2 SMNVEV (reference sequence). The CDR3 runs 13 residues. The V gene lost 11 bases and the J gene lost 3 bases, with 17 bases spanning the gap. CDR3 amino acids: CASWGAGYYEQYF. Here the CDR3 DNA reads TGTGCCTCCTGGGGGGCCGGATACTACGAGCAGTACTTC.

Only a few counts were recorded for this clonotype. The V and J genes are TRBV7-3 and TRBJ2-2; D is unresolved. V lost 1 base and J 7 bases, leaving 7 bases between the germline ends. The CDR3 has 13 residues. The V gene's germline CDR1 is SGHTA and CDR2 FQGTGA. The CDR3 DNA follows: TGTGCCAGCAGCTTAAAAACGGTCGGGGAGCTGTTTTTT. This encodes CASSLKTVGELFF. Full variable domain (outside the CDR3, taken from reference TRBV7-3 and TRBJ2-2): GAGVSQTPSNKVTEKGKYVELRCDPISGHTALYWYRQSLGQGPEFLIYFQGTGAADDSGLPNDRFFAVRPEGSVSTLKIQRTERGDSAVYLCASSLKTVGELFFGEGSRLTVL.

The chain couples TRBV6-1 to TRBJ2-7, with TRBD1 as a possible D gene (6 bases). V gave up 1 base and J gave up 5 bases, with 12 bases separating them. Germline CDR1 is MNHNS and CDR2 is SASEGT. CDR3 length: 14 amino acids. CDR3 DNA sequence: TGTGCCAGCAGTGAAGACAGGGTGAGAGACGAGCAGTACTTC. Translating it yields CASSEDRVRDEQYF.

The rearrangement uses TRBV7-2 and TRBJ2-2, with D perhaps TRBD1 (5 bases). V was shortened by 5 bases and J by 6 bases, with 13 bases between the two germline ends. Germline CDR1 SGHTA, CDR2 FQGNSA. This CDR3 has 14 residues. The DNA for the CDR3 is TGTGCCAGCAGCCCAATTCAGGGATCCGGGGAGCTGTTTTTT. Translated, it gives CASSPIQGSGELFF.

This chain joins TRBV20-1 and TRBJ1-3; TRBD1 matches at 10 bases. Germline V gives CDR1 DFQATT, CDR2 SNEGSKA (reference sequence). This CDR3 is built from 16 residues. The V segment lost 6 bases and the J segment 0 bases; nucleotides outside the gene matches: 8. CDR3 residues: CSAAGTGVTSGNTIYF. DNA for the CDR3: TGCAGTGCAGCCGGGACAGGGGTTACCTCTGGAAACACCATATATTTT.

This clonotype has at least ten counts. The chain uses TRBV6-1 and TRBJ1-2; 12 bases are a match to TRBD1. Germline trimming cut 4 bases from V and 3 bases from J; bases unmatched to any gene: 9. The CDR3 runs 17 residues. Germline CDR1 MNHNS, CDR2 SASEGT. CDR3 coding DNA: TGTGCCAGCAGTGGCCGGGACAGGGGGCGATTATACTATGGCTACACCTTC. Amino acid sequence: CASSGRDRGRLYYGYTF.